This T cell receptor (beta chain) was identified in a study of shared clonotypes between healthy human individuals. Germline loops: CDR1 MNHEY, CDR2 SVGAGI. The CDR3 runs 16 residues. With 1 base removed from V and 6 bases from J, the gap between germline ends came to 15 bases. Sequenced by immunoSEQ multiplex PCR; TCRdb stores in-frame clones only, minus some. The sample has around 700,000 clones, less than 80% seen once; the top ten hold less than 2%. This chain connects TRBV6-5 to TRBJ1-4; TRBD1 is a possible D gene (5 bases). This TCR derives from a woman in her 30s in good health. Sequenced sample: memory CD4+ T cells sorted from blood. Sample subset: CD45RA-negative fraction. CDR3 bases: TGTGCCAGCAGTTACTTCCAGGGCGGGATGTATGAAAAACTGTTTTTT. Residues: CASSYFQGGMYEKLFF.